This is a list of T cell receptor beta chains from one sample in a study of blood T cell repertoires in COVID-19. Data came from immunoSEQ multiplex PCR; TCRdb stores just in-frame clones and leaves some out. The data hold hundreds of thousands of clones, with roughly 80% observed a single time. Sequenced material: peripheral blood. The receptors come from an elderly woman with acute or convalescent COVID-19. The CDR3 runs from the conserved cysteine through the conserved F or W. Each record gives: V gene, clone size, D gene, J gene, CDR3 DNA, CDR3 protein. D genes are given only for firm matches. For some rows the clone size is stated as once, few or many, or as a class when expanded; others skip it.

V: TRBV10-2; size: once; D: -; J: TRBJ1-2; DNA: TGCGCCAGCAGTGGGAGGTTACCAGGGGATGGCTACACCTTC; CDR3: CASSGRLPGDGYTF
V: TRBV28; size: -; D: -; J: TRBJ2-7; DNA: TGTGCCAGCAGGCCTCTTCGGGACAACTCCTACGAGCAGTACTTC; CDR3: CASRPLRDNSYEQYF
V: TRBV3-1/TRBV3-2; size: -; D: -; J: TRBJ1-5; DNA: TGTGCCAGCAGCCAAGACGCCGGGAATCAGCCCCAGCATTTT; CDR3: CASSQDAGNQPQHF
V: TRBV14; size: -; D: TRBD1; J: TRBJ2-7; DNA: TGTGCCAGCAGCCCGCGGACAGGGGCCTACTACGAGCAGTACTTC; CDR3: CASSPRTGAYYEQYF
V: TRBV10-3; size: -; D: TRBD1; J: TRBJ1-2; DNA: TGTGCCATCGGACAGGACCAGGGCTACACCTTC; CDR3: CAIGQDQGYTF
V: TRBV5-6; size: -; D: -; J: TRBJ2-3; DNA: TGTGCCAGCAGCTTTGAGCCCGGCGGGATCACAGATACGCAGTATTTT; CDR3: CASSFEPGGITDTQYF
V: TRBV7-8; size: -; D: TRBD2; J: TRBJ2-7; DNA: TGTGCCAGCAGCCTAGCGGGACAGCTCTACGAGCAGTACTTC; CDR3: CASSLAGQLYEQYF
V: TRBV11-2; size: once; D: TRBD1; J: TRBJ1-2; DNA: TGTGCCAGCAGCCCAGACAGGGACTATGGCTACACCTTC; CDR3: CASSPDRDYGYTF
V: TRBV3-1/TRBV3-2; size: -; D: -; J: TRBJ1-5; DNA: TGTGCCAGCAGCCAAGATTCTGGCCAGCCCCAGCATTTT; CDR3: CASSQDSGQPQHF
V: TRBV18; size: -; D: -; J: TRBJ1-1; DNA: TGTGCCAGCTCAAGTCAGGAGGACACTGAAGCTTTCTTT; CDR3: CASSSQEDTEAFF
V: TRBV19; size: -; D: TRBD1; J: TRBJ1-2; DNA: TGTGCCAGTATTGGGGACAGGGACGGCTACACCTTC; CDR3: CASIGDRDGYTF
V: TRBV19; size: few; D: TRBD1; J: TRBJ1-5; DNA: TGTGCCAGCGGACAGGGGGAGATGAGCAATCAGCCCCAGCATTTT; CDR3: CASGQGEMSNQPQHF
V: TRBV18; size: -; D: -; J: TRBJ1-2; DNA: TGTGCCAGCTCACCCCCATTGGCAGCTAACTATGGCTACACCTTC; CDR3: CASSPPLAANYGYTF
V: TRBV7-3; size: -; D: TRBD2; J: TRBJ2-2; DNA: TGTGCCAGCAGCCTAACCTTAGCGGGAGGGACCGGGGAGCTGTTTTTT; CDR3: CASSLTLAGGTGELFF
V: TRBV9; size: -; D: TRBD2; J: TRBJ2-7; DNA: TGTGCCAGCAGCGCCCGTAGAGGGAGGGTAGCGGGAGCAGGCTACGAGCAGTACTTC; CDR3: CASSARRGRVAGAGYEQYF